This is a list of T cell receptor beta chains from one sample in a study of vaccination and CD4 T cells after COVID-19. TCRdb reanalysed the PCR reads using MiXCR and keeps one entry per CDR3 protein. The repertoire holds under 11,000 distinct CDR3 sequences, roughly 27% seen once, with about 15% in the top ten. These TCRs are of unknown antigen specificity. The input for sequencing was CD4+ T cells from blood, cultured in vitro, taken after SARS-CoV-2 vaccination. The source is a human donor who had recovered from COVID-19. The CDR3 runs from the conserved cysteine through the conserved F or W. The D gene is left open where the match is weak. Part of the rows lack a size; the others show once, few, many or a class for expanded clones.

v_gene	abundance	j_gene	d_gene	CDR3aa	CDR3nt
TRBV6-5	-	TRBJ1-6	-	CASSYAPRGGNSPLHF	TGTGCCAGCAGTTACGCCCCGAGGGGCGGTAATTCACCCCTCCACTTT
TRBV6-1	-	TRBJ2-6	TRBD1	CASRAGGSGANVLTF	TGTGCCAGCAGGGCAGGGGGCTCTGGGGCCAACGTCCTGACTTTC
TRBV7-9	-	TRBJ1-3	TRBD1	CASSRDRDSGNTIYF	TGTGCCAGCAGCCGGGACAGGGATAGTGGAAACACCATATATTTT
TRBV5-4	-	TRBJ2-2	TRBD2	CASGVAAGVRTGELFF	TGTGCCAGCGGCGTGGCGGCGGGAGTCAGAACCGGGGAGCTGTTTTTT
TRBV28	-	TRBJ1-5	TRBD1	CASSLLGDRGGNQPQHF	TGTGCCAGCAGTTTATTGGGGGACAGGGGGGGAAATCAGCCCCAGCATTTT
TRBV7-2	few	TRBJ1-2	TRBD1	CASSSGQGGGYTF	TGTGCCAGCAGCTCGGGACAGGGCGGGGGCTACACCTTC
TRBV6-4	-	TRBJ1-1	TRBD1	CASSHDRGSTEAFF	TGTGCCAGCAGCCACGACAGGGGAAGCACTGAAGCTTTCTTT
TRBV2	few	TRBJ1-2	-	CASSRSGQPNYGYTF	TGTGCCAGCAGTAGGTCCGGACAGCCCAACTATGGCTACACCTTC
TRBV20-1	-	TRBJ2-7	TRBD1	CSALRDRGYEQYF	TGCAGTGCCTTACGGGACAGGGGCTACGAGCAGTACTTC
TRBV7-8	-	TRBJ2-1	TRBD2	CASSVGLAGGGGVEQFF	TGTGCCAGCTCCGTGGGACTAGCGGGAGGCGGAGGGGTGGAGCAGTTCTTC
TRBV18	-	TRBJ1-3	-	CASSPPGDSGNTIYF	TGTGCCAGCTCACCACCGGGAGATTCTGGAAACACCATATATTTT
TRBV5-5	-	TRBJ2-5	-	CASSLGTVETQYF	TGTGCCAGCAGCTTGGGAACAGTGGAGACCCAGTACTTC
TRBV2	few	TRBJ1-1	-	CAISDKGRHTEAFF	TGTGCCATATCGGATAAGGGGCGGCACACTGAAGCTTTCTTT
TRBV7-9	-	TRBJ2-1	TRBD2	CASSLPPGLAGGIPYNEQFF	TGTGCCAGCAGCTTGCCCCCGGGACTAGCGGGAGGGATCCCCTACAATGAGCAGTTCTTC
TRBV20-1	-	TRBJ2-7	TRBD1	CSARRGQGVYEQYF	TGCAGTGCTAGGCGGGGACAGGGAGTCTACGAGCAGTACTTC
TRBV19	-	TRBJ2-1	-	CASSPGGVPSYNEQFF	TGTGCCAGTAGTCCTGGTGGCGTCCCCTCCTACAATGAGCAGTTCTTC
TRBV20-1	few	TRBJ2-3	TRBD2	CSHRRAGRGDTQYF	TGCAGTCATAGGCGAGCGGGAAGGGGAGATACGCAGTATTTT
TRBV11-3	-	TRBJ2-1	TRBD2	CASSSPLGGRTNEQFF	TGTGCCAGCAGTTCACCCCTAGGCGGGAGGACCAATGAGCAGTTCTTC
TRBV7-2	-	TRBJ2-1	-	CASSFVGVEQFF	TGTGCCAGCAGCTTCGTAGGGGTCGAGCAGTTCTTC
TRBV20-1	-	TRBJ2-7	-	CSASHTRGSYEQYF	TGCAGTGCTAGCCACACCCGAGGCTCCTACGAGCAGTACTTC
TRBV6-2/TRBV6-3	-	TRBJ2-5	-	CASRRHTGLQETQHF	TGTGCCAGCAGACGTCACACAGGACTTCAAGAGACCCAGCACTTC
TRBV28	few	TRBJ1-2	-	CASRLTGSYGYTF	TGTGCCAGCAGGCTAACAGGGAGTTATGGCTACACCTTC
TRBV27	-	TRBJ1-6	-	CASSPGIGRGVRSPLHF	TGTGCCAGCAGCCCAGGTATAGGCAGGGGAGTTCGGTCACCCCTCCACTTT
TRBV7-2	few	TRBJ2-7	-	CASSLGGVLLGRGLGSYEQYF	TGTGCCAGCAGCTTAGGTGGGGTATTGTTGGGGCGGGGCCTTGGTTCCTACGAGCAGTACTTC
TRBV30	-	TRBJ2-1	-	CAWRTRAVEQFF	TGTGCCTGGAGGACTAGAGCGGTTGAGCAGTTCTTC
TRBV19	few	TRBJ1-3	-	CASSTRDTSGNTIYF	TGTGCCAGTAGTACTCGGGACACCTCTGGAAACACCATATATTTT
TRBV18	few	TRBJ1-5	-	CASSPDKGSNQPQHF	TGTGCCAGCTCACCAGATAAAGGAAGCAATCAGCCCCAGCATTTT
TRBV12-1	few	TRBJ2-7	-	CASSFAGQGMYEQYF	TGTGCCAGCAGCTTTGCGGGACAGGGGATGTACGAGCAGTACTTC
TRBV7-7	-	TRBJ2-3	-	CASSHHRVPDTQYF	TGTGCTAGCAGCCACCACCGGGTTCCAGATACGCAGTATTTT
TRBV29-1	-	TRBJ1-3	-	CSVDNGGNTIYF	TGCAGCGTTGACAACGGTGGAAACACCATATATTTT
TRBV4-1	-	TRBJ1-2	-	CASSQQEGYGYTF	TGCGCCAGCAGCCAACAGGAGGGCTATGGCTACACCTTC
TRBV20-1	-	TRBJ2-5	-	CSASTAQQETQYF	TGCAGTGCTAGCACGGCACAACAAGAGACCCAGTACTTC
TRBV5-6	-	TRBJ2-3	-	CASSLRQWSGTDTQYF	TGTGCCAGCAGCTTAAGGCAGTGGAGTGGCACAGATACGCAGTATTTT
TRBV5-1	-	TRBJ2-6	-	CASSSIRAGANVLTF	TGCGCCAGCAGCTCCATTAGGGCTGGGGCCAACGTCCTGACTTTC
TRBV4-1	-	TRBJ2-7	-	CASRKFTGQHYEQYF	TGCGCCAGCAGGAAATTTACAGGGCAGCACTACGAGCAGTACTTC
TRBV15	few	TRBJ2-2	-	CATRRQGGELFF	TGTGCCACACGAAGGCAGGGCGGGGAGCTGTTTTTT
TRBV2	-	TRBJ2-7	-	CASSEAVGTGQYF	TGTGCCAGCAGTGAAGCTGTGGGAACCGGGCAGTACTTC